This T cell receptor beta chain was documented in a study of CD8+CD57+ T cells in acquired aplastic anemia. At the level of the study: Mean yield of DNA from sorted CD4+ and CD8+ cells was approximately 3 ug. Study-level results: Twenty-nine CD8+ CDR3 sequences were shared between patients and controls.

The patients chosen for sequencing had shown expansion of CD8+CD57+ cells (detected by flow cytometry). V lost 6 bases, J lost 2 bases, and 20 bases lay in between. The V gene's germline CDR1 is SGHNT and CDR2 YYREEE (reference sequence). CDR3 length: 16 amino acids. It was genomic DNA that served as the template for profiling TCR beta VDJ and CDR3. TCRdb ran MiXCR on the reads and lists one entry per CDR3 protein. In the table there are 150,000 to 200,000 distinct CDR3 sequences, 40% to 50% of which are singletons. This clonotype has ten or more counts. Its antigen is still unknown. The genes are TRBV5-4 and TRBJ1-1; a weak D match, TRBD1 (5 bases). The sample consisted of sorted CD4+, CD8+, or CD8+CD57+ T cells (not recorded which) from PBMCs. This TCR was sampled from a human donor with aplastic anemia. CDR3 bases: TGTGCCAGCACCCAGGGTTCGGCACCCAGAAACACTGAAGCTTTCTTT. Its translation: CASTQGSAPRNTEAFF.